This T cell receptor (beta chain) stems from a study of cytomegalovirus exposure and HLA in healthy donors. General study results and limits: Productive rates of about 87% or about 30% were seen for most TCR beta V segments in an earlier analysis.

60 Vbeta and 13 Jbeta primers were used in PCR. Sequencing was performed with immunoSEQ multiplex PCR; in TCRdb, only in-frame clones are kept and a portion is missing. In the table there are more than 85,000 clones, 83% of which are singletons. V lost 5 bases and J lost 6; bases outside the gene matches: 6. CDR1 and CDR2 from the germline V gene are MDHEN and SYDVKM. The CDR3 totals 15 residues. A remark on this clone: Antigen unknown.

Sequencing was performed on PBMCs. This TCR was sampled from a man aged 18 to 30 in good health and CMV-seronegative. The V and J genes are TRBV28 and TRBJ2-1, with TRBD2 matching 11 bases. The DNA for the CDR3 is TGTGCCAGCAGTCCTCCCGGGACTAGCGGCAATGAGCAGTTCTTC. It encodes CASSPPGTSGNEQFF. The variable domain in full, with the rest retrieved from reference TRBV28 and TRBJ2-1, is DVKVTQSSRYLVKRTGEKVFLECVQDMDHENMFWYRQDPGLGLRLIYFSYDVKMKEKGDIPEGYSVSREKKERFSLILESASTNQTSMYLCASSPPGTSGNEQFFGPGTRLTVL.